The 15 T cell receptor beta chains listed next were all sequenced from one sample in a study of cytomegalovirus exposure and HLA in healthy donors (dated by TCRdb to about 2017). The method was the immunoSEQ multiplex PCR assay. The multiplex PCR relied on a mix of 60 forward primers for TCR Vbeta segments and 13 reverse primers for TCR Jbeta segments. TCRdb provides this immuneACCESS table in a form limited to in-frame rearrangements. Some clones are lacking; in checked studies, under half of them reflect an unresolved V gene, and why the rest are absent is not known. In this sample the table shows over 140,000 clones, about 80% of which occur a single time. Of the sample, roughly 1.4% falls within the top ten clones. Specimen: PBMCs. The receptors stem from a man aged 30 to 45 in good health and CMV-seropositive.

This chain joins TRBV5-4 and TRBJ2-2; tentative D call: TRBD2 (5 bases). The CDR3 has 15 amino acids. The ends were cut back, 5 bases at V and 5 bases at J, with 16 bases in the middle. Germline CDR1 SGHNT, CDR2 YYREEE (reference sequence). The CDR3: CASSKPGKPTGELFF. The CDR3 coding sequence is TGTGCCAGCAGTAAACCGGGAAAACCGACCGGGGAGCTGTTTTTT. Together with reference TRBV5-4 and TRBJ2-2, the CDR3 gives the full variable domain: ETGVTQSPTHLIKTRGQQVTLRCSSQSGHNTVSWYQQALGQGPQFIFQYYREEENGRGNFPPRFSGLQFPNYSSELNVNALELDDSALYLCASSKPGKPTGELFFGEGSRLTVL.

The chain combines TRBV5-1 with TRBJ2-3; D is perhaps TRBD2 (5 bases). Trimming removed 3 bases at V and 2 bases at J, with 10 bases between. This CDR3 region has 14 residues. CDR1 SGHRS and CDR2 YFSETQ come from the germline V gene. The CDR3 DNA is TGCGCCAGCAGCTCGACGGGAATCACAGATACGCAGTATTTT. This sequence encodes CASSSTGITDTQYF.

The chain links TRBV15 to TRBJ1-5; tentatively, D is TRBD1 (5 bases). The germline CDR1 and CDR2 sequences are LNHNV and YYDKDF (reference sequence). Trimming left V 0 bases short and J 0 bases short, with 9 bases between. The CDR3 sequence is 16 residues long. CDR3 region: CATSRDTGLSNQPQHF. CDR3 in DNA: TGTGCCACCAGCAGAGATACAGGCCTTAGCAATCAGCCCCAGCATTTT.

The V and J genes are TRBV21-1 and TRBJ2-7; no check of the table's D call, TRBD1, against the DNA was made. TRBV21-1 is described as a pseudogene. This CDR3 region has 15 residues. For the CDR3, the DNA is TGTGCCAGCAGCAGACAGGGGTGGAGCTCCTACGAGCAGTACTTC. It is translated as CASSRQGWSSYEQYF.

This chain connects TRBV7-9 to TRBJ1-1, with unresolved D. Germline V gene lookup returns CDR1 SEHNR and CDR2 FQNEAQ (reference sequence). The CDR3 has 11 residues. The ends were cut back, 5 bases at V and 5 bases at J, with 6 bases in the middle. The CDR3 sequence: CASSIQTEAFF. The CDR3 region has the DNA TGTGCCAGCAGCATACAGACTGAAGCTTTCTTT. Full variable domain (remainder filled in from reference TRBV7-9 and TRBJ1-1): DTGVSQNPRHKITKRGQNVTFRCDPISEHNRLYWYRQTLGQGPEFLTYFQNEAQLEKSRLLSDRFSAERPKGSFSTLEIQRTEQGDSAMYLCASSIQTEAFFGQGTRLTVV.

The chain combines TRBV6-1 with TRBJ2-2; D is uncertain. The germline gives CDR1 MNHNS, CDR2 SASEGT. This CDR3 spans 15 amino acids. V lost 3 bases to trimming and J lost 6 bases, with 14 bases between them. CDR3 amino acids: CASSDDFSRPGELFF. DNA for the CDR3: TGTGCCAGCAGTGATGACTTTAGTAGGCCCGGGGAGCTGTTTTTT.

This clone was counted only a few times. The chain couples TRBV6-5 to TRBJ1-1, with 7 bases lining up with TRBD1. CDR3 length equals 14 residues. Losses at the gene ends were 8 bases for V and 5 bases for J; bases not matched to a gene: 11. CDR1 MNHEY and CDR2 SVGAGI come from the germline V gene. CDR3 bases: TGTGCCAGCCCCTTACAGGGCAGGGGGACTGAAGCTTTCTTT. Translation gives CASPLQGRGTEAFF.

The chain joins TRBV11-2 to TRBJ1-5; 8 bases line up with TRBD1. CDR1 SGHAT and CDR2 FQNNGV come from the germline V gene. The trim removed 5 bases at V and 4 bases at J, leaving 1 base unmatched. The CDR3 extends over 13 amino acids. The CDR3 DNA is TGTGCCAGCAGCCGACAGGGGAATCAGCCCCAGCATTTT. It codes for CASSRQGNQPQHF.

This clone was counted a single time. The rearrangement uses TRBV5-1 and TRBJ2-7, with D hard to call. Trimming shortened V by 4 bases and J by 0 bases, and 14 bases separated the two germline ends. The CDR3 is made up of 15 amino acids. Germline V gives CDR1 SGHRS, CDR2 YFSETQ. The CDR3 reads CASSTTFGSSYEQYF. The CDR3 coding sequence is TGCGCCAGCAGCACCACCTTCGGTAGCTCCTACGAGCAGTACTTC.

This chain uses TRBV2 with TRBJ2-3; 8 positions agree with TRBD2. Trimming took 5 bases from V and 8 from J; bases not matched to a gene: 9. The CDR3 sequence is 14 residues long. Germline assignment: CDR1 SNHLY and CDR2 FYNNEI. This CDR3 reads CASSTDSGVRTQYF. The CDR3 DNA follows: TGTGCCAGCAGTACCGATAGCGGGGTGCGTACGCAGTATTTT.

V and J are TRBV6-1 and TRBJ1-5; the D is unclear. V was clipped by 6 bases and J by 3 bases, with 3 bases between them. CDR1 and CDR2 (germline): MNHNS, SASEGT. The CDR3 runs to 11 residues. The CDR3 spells CASSVNQPQHF. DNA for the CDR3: TGTGCCAGCAGCGTCAATCAGCCCCAGCATTTT.

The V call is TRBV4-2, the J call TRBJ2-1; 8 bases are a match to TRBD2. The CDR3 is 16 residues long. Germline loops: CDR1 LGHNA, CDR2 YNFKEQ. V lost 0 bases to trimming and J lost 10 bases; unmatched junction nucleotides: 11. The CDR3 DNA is TGTGCCAGCAGCCAAGATGGGCGGGGGGAGCTCGCCGAGCAGTTCTTC. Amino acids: CASSQDGRGELAEQFF.

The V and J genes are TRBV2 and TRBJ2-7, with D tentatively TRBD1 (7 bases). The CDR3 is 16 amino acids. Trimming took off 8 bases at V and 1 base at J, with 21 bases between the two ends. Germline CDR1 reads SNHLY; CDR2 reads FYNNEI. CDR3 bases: TGTGCCAGCTGCCCGCAGACGCAGGGGGGTTCCTACGAGCAGTACTTC. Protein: CASCPQTQGGSYEQYF.

CDR3 bases: TGTGCCAGCATCCGGACTAGCGGGGGAAACACCGGGGAGCTGTTTTTT. Protein product: CASIRTSGGNTGELFF. V is TRBV2 and J is TRBJ2-2; 13 positions agree with TRBD2. The CDR3 is made up of 16 amino acids. Germline values: CDR1 SNHLY, CDR2 FYNNEI. After removal of 7 bases from V and 2 bases from J, the junction contained 4 bases not matched to a gene.

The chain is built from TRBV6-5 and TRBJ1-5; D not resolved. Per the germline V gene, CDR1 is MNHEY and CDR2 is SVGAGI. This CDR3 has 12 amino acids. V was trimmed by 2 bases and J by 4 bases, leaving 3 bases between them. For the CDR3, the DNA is TGTGCCAGCAGTTACCGGAATCAGCCCCAGCATTTT. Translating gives CASSYRNQPQHF.